These 13 T cell receptor beta chains share one sample of origin, sequenced in a study of T cells after yellow fever vaccination. MiXCR, applied by TCRdb to the 5' RACE reads, yields one record per CDR3 protein. The sample has some 350,000 distinct CDR3 sequences, about 4% seen once. Sequenced material: PBMCs, taken 5 days after the yellow fever booster vaccination. Receptor source: a man between 18 and 35 years old who received the YFV17D yellow fever vaccine.

This clonotype appeared a few times. The chain carries TRBV12-3 or TRBV12-4 and TRBJ1-1, with D unresolved. The length of the CDR3 is 11 residues. The V end lost 5 bases, the J end lost 7 bases, and 8 bases lay between the germline ends. CDR3 protein: CASSPTNEAFF. The CDR3 DNA follows: TGTGCCAGCAGTCCAACCAATGAAGCTTTCTTT.

This clonotype was picked up a small number of times. The genes are TRBV7-3 and TRBJ1-6; a weak D match, TRBD1 (6 bases). V lost 2 bases, J lost 5 bases, and 7 bases lay in between. This CDR3 spans 14 amino acids. Germline values: CDR1 SGHTA, CDR2 FQGTGA. The CDR3 nucleotides read TGTGCCAGCAGCTTATCAGGGGATAATTCACCCCTCCACTTT. Translating gives CASSLSGDNSPLHF.

This clonotype has ten or more counts. This chain connects TRBV29-1 to TRBJ2-1; D may correspond to TRBD1 or TRBD2 (5 bases each). The CDR3 consists of 12 residues. The ends were cut back, 6 bases at V and 1 base at J, with 7 bases in the middle. Germline V lookup: CDR1 SQVTM, CDR2 ANQGSEA. The CDR3 loop is CSVGVSYNEQFF. The CDR3 region has the DNA TGCAGCGTGGGGGTTTCCTACAATGAGCAGTTCTTC.

This chain links TRBV7-3 with TRBJ1-4; the D is unclear. Germline V CDR1 and CDR2: SGHTA, FQGTGA. V was cut by 5 bases and J by 8 bases, with 12 bases left in between. The CDR3 is 13 residues long. In DNA, the CDR3 is TGTGCCAGCAGCGTAGGACTCGGCGAAAAACTGTTTTTT. Amino acids: CASSVGLGEKLFF.

In its sample, this clonotype was seen a few times. The chain combines TRBV9 with TRBJ2-3, with TRBD2 matching 8 bases. Germline CDR1 is SGDLS and CDR2 is YYNGEE. The CDR3 is made up of 17 amino acids. V was clipped by 2 bases and J by 5 bases; unmatched bases: 13. Here the CDR3 reads CASSVAVGGGLEDTQYF. CDR3 bases: TGTGCCAGCAGCGTCGCCGTTGGCGGGGGGCTGGAAGATACGCAGTATTTT.

This clonotype turned up a few times. The genes are TRBV7-9 and TRBJ1-5; 9 bases agree with TRBD1. The CDR3 loop spans 15 amino acids. Germline V gene sequence: CDR1 SEHNR, CDR2 FQNEAQ (reference sequence). Unmatched junction bases numbered 5, after V lost 1 base and J lost 7 bases. The CDR3 DNA follows: TGTGCCAGCAGCTTAGGACAGGGGGTAGGCCAGCCCCAGCATTTT. It specifies CASSLGQGVGQPQHF.

CDR3 in amino acids: CASSQGWENEQFF. For the CDR3, the DNA is TGTGCCAGCAGTCAGGGATGGGAGAATGAGCAGTTCTTC. The chain employs TRBV5-5 and TRBJ2-1; the D gene could be TRBD1 or TRBD2 (5 bases each). Per the germline V gene, CDR1 is SGHKS and CDR2 is YYEKEE (reference sequence). With 5 bases removed from V and 7 bases from J, the gap between germline ends came to 13 bases. The CDR3 contains 13 residues. The variable domain in full, with the rest retrieved from reference TRBV5-5 and TRBJ2-1, is DAGVTQSPTHLIKTRGQQVTLRCSPISGHKSVSWYQQVLGQGPQFIFQYYEKEERGRGNFPDRFSARQFPNYSSELNVNALLLGDSALYLCASSQGWENEQFFGPGTRLTVL.

This clonotype turned up a few times. The rearrangement uses TRBV20-1 and TRBJ2-5; tentatively, D is TRBD1 (6 bases). The CDR3 loop spans 13 amino acids. CDR1 and CDR2 from the germline V gene are DFQATT and SNEGSKA (reference sequence). The chain's CDR3 is CSRRGGWGETQYF. CDR3 nucleotides: TGCAGCCGGAGAGGGGGATGGGGGGAGACCCAGTACTTC.

In its sample, this clonotype was seen a few times. The chain is built from TRBV20-1 and TRBJ2-3; either TRBD1 or TRBD2 may supply D (5 bases each). Trimming removed 3 bases from V and 4 bases from J, with 14 bases in between. Germline CDR1 DFQATT, CDR2 SNEGSKA (reference sequence). CDR3 size: 14 residues. Here the CDR3 reads CSASLSEGPDTQYF. The CDR3 DNA reads TGCAGTGCTAGTCTGTCCGAGGGGCCAGATACGCAGTATTTT.

This chain links TRBV20-1 with TRBJ2-7; D may be TRBD1 or TRBD2 (6 bases each). Germline CDR1 is DFQATT and CDR2 is SNEGSKA (reference sequence). V shed 4 bases and J shed 7 bases, with 29 bases lying between them. There are 17 residues in the CDR3. For the CDR3, the DNA is TGCAGTGCTATTCCGGGACACCTAGGTAGCGGTTCTCGGGAGCAGTACTTC. Its translation is CSAIPGHLGSGSREQYF.

This clonotype was picked up a small number of times. V usage is TRBV6-5 and J usage is TRBJ2-1, with D possibly matching TRBD2 (5 bases). The germline V gene has CDR1 MNHEY and CDR2 SVGAGI. V was clipped by 4 bases and J by 9 bases, with 13 bases between them. CDR3 size: 13 residues. The CDR3 sequence is CASSLRELAEQFF. As DNA, the CDR3 is TGTGCCAGCAGTTTGAGGGAATTGGCTGAGCAGTTCTTC.

This clonotype has a handful of counts. CDR3: CASSQGQPATDTQYF. The CDR3 nucleotides are TGCGCCAGCAGCCAAGGGCAACCCGCCACAGATACGCAGTATTTT. The chain carries TRBV4-1 and TRBJ2-3; no clear D gene. Deletions cut 1 base from V and 2 bases from J, with 10 bases between. The CDR3 is 15 amino acids. Germline loops: CDR1 MGHRA, CDR2 YSYEKL.

This clonotype was observed a few times. The genes are TRBV29-1 and TRBJ2-2; maybe TRBD1 (5 bases). Germline V gene sequence: CDR1 SQVTM, CDR2 ANQGSEA. V was clipped by 5 bases and J by 0 bases, with 13 bases between them. The CDR3 has 15 residues. The CDR3 loop reads CSVISRETNTGELFF. The CDR3 coding sequence is TGCAGCGTTATCTCCAGGGAAACGAACACCGGGGAGCTGTTTTTT.